This TCR beta chain was identified during a study of blood T cells in healthy people across ages. Regarding the study as a whole: Higher diversity, along with more naive CD4+ cells, distinguished long-lived donors from aged donors.

The CDR3 length is 15 residues. CDR1 is LGHNA, CDR2 YNFKEQ, per germline. The junction had 8 bases not matched to a gene; V was cut back by 1 base and J by 6 bases. The use of a sample-barcoded 5' primer and a J-beta primer mix characterized a second PCR of roughly 6 to 12 cycles. Using its own MiXCR run on the 5' RACE reads, TCRdb lists one record per CDR3 protein. Among around 870,000 distinct CDR3 sequences, about 30% were seen once, and the ten largest hold 15% to 20%. This clonotype appeared a few times. Its cognate antigen is unknown. The TCR comes from a woman older than 75 in good health. The source material was blood. The V call is TRBV4-2, the J call TRBJ1-1; the match to TRBD1 covers 7 bases. The CDR3 sequence: CASSQAGGRVPEAFF. The CDR3 coding sequence is TGTGCCAGCAGCCAAGCAGGGGGTAGAGTCCCTGAAGCTTTCTTT.